This record covers a single TCR beta chain. These data come from a study of blood T cell repertoires in COVID-19. Study-level information: The United States, Italy and Spain were the sources of the acute and convalescent COVID-19 samples.

Looked up from germline, CDR1 is LGHDT and CDR2 is YNNKEL (reference sequence). There are 14 residues in the CDR3. With 3 bases clipped from V and 6 bases from J, the junction kept 6 bases outside the gene matches. This table comes from immunoSEQ multiplex PCR, and its TCRdb copy is limited to in-frame clones, with some not included. The repertoire holds tens of thousands of clones, with roughly 79% as singletons. V gene TRBV3-1 (or the pseudogene TRBV3-2) combines with J gene TRBJ1-1, with 8 bases aligning to TRBD1. This receptor was obtained from a man older than 75 with COVID-19, enrolled during active disease. The material sequenced was peripheral blood. The CDR3 coding sequence is TGTGCCAGCAGCCACGAGGACAGGGTTTCTGAAGCTTTCTTT. This codes for CASSHEDRVSEAFF.